One and the same sample provided the 28 T cell receptor beta chains below, sequenced in a study of blood T cell repertoires in COVID-19. The table came from immunoSEQ multiplex PCR; TCRdb's copy has only in-frame clones and leaves some out. Found here are approximately 230,000 clones, around 82% of them singletons; the top ten hold approximately 5.4%. Sequenced material: peripheral blood. These receptors were collected from a man older than 75 with acute or convalescent COVID-19.

The chain recombines TRBV30 with TRBJ2-7; 12 bases agree with TRBD2. The V and J ends lost 2 bases and 2 bases, in that order; junction bases with no gene match: 4. Germline V gene lookup returns CDR1 GTSNPN and CDR2 SVGIG (reference sequence). The CDR3 has 15 amino acids. The DNA of the CDR3 is TGTGCCTGGAGTATACTAGCGGGGGGCCCCTACGAGCAGTACTTC. Protein product: CAWSILAGGPYEQYF.

The V and J genes are TRBV27 and TRBJ2-7; 10 nucleotides line up with TRBD1. CDR1 MNHEY and CDR2 SMNVEV come from the germline V gene (reference sequence). Trimming took 7 bases from V and 7 from J; bases not matched to a gene: 16. The CDR3 spans 16 residues. CDR3 in DNA: TGTGCCAGCACCGTTTCCGGGACAGGGGTTCTAGGTGAGCAGTACTTC. Protein product: CASTVSGTGVLGEQYF.

V usage is TRBV6-1 and J usage is TRBJ2-7; D gene ambiguous. Germline assignment: CDR1 MNHNS and CDR2 SASEGT. V lost 0 bases and J 4 bases, leaving 4 bases between the germline ends. This CDR3 spans 12 amino acids. The CDR3 protein is CASSEAKYEQYF. In nucleotides, the CDR3 is TGTGCCAGCAGTGAAGCCAAATACGAGCAGTACTTC.

The chain couples TRBV4-1 to TRBJ2-1, with TRBD2 identical over 8 bases. The CDR3 consists of 18 residues. V lost 1 base to trimming and J lost 8 bases; unmatched junction nucleotides: 16. Germline V gene sequence: CDR1 MGHRA, CDR2 YSYEKL. The chain's CDR3 is CASSQVTGGGPRLYEQFF. The CDR3 DNA is TGCGCCAGCAGCCAAGTGACTGGCGGGGGGCCCCGTTTATATGAGCAGTTCTTC.

This chain joins TRBV5-5 and TRBJ1-1; a weak D match, TRBD1 (6 bases). Per germline, CDR1 SGHKS and CDR2 YYEKEE (reference sequence). CDR3 length: 15 residues. V lost 0 bases to trimming and J lost 1 base, with 10 bases between them. CDR3 DNA: TGTGCCAGCAGCTTGGCCGGGACATCGAACACTGAAGCTTTCTTT. Amino acid sequence: CASSLAGTSNTEAFF. The complete variable domain, with remaining parts taken from reference TRBV5-5 and TRBJ1-1, reads DAGVTQSPTHLIKTRGQQVTLRCSPISGHKSVSWYQQVLGQGPQFIFQYYEKEERGRGNFPDRFSARQFPNYSSELNVNALLLGDSALYLCASSLAGTSNTEAFFGQGTRLTVV.

The gene calls are TRBV24-1 and TRBJ2-7; D is undetermined. The length of the CDR3 is 10 residues. Per the germline V gene, CDR1 is KGHDR and CDR2 is SFDVKD. Trimming stripped 9 bases from V and 5 bases from J, with 7 bases between. The CDR3 region has the DNA TGTGCCACCCCTGTCCACGAGCAGTACTTC. This gives the protein CATPVHEQYF.

The J gene is TRBJ2-7, the V gene TRBV5-1; TRBD1 is a possible D gene (6 bases). Trimming took 8 bases from V and 2 from J, leaving 14 bases between them. The germline gives CDR1 SGHRS, CDR2 YFSETQ. This CDR3 comprises 13 residues. CDR3 bases: TGCGCCAGTTCGGACACAGGGCCCTACGAGCAGTACTTC. Translating gives CASSDTGPYEQYF.

The chain couples TRBV2 to TRBJ1-2, with D unclear. There are 13 residues in the CDR3. Trimming shortened V by 3 bases and J by 4 bases, and 9 bases separated the two germline ends. Germline assignment: CDR1 SNHLY and CDR2 FYNNEI. CDR3: CASSENSLYGYTF. The CDR3 DNA follows: TGTGCCAGCAGTGAGAACAGCCTCTATGGCTACACCTTC.

The chain carries TRBV5-1 and TRBJ2-5; 12 positions match TRBD1. V lost 0 bases, J lost 4 bases, and 4 bases stayed unmatched. CDR3 length: 16 amino acids. CDR1 and CDR2 (germline): SGHRS, YFSETQ. The CDR3 nucleotides are TGCGCCAGCAGCTTGGAGGGGGACAGGGGGCGAGAGACCCAGTACTTC. It codes for CASSLEGDRGRETQYF.

The chain has TRBV9 and TRBJ2-2; the match to TRBD2 covers 8 bases. The V gene end was trimmed by 4 bases and the J gene end by 0 bases; junction bases not matched to a gene: 5. The CDR3 contains 16 residues. The germline CDR1 and CDR2 sequences are SGDLS and YYNGEE. The DNA for the CDR3 is TGTGCCAGCAGCCTCAATAGCGGGGCGAACACCGGGGAGCTGTTTTTT. This codes for CASSLNSGANTGELFF.

The chain combines TRBV13 with TRBJ2-1; TRBD2 aligns across 10 bases. CDR1 PRHDT and CDR2 FYEKMQ come from the germline V gene (reference sequence). The length of the CDR3 is 15 residues. The ends lost 3 bases at V and 3 bases at J; junction bases unmatched: 2. CDR3 protein: CASSFGLADYNEQFF. CDR3 coding DNA: TGTGCCAGCAGCTTCGGACTAGCGGACTACAATGAGCAGTTCTTC.

The chain has TRBV6-5 and TRBJ2-1, with 15 nucleotides matching TRBD2. This CDR3 has 14 amino acids. J lost 9 bases, V lost 6 bases, and 3 bases had no gene match. Germline CDR1 and CDR2: MNHEY and SVGAGI. As DNA, the CDR3 is TGTGCCAGCAGCGGACTAGCGGGGGGGCTTGAGCAGTTCTTC. Encoded protein: CASSGLAGGLEQFF.

This clone was detected once. The chain recombines TRBV20-1 with TRBJ2-7; 7 nucleotides align to TRBD2. The trim removed 6 bases at V and 12 bases at J, leaving 11 bases unmatched. There are 11 residues in the CDR3. Germline-derived CDR1 and CDR2 are DFQATT and SNEGSKA (reference sequence). Written as DNA, the CDR3 is TGCAGTGCAGATCTAGCGGAAGAGGCGTACTTC. Protein sequence: CSADLAEEAYF.

This rearrangement joins TRBV5-4 to TRBJ1-5, with D possibly TRBD1 on 5 matching bases. CDR3 size: 14 residues. Germline loops: CDR1 SGHNT, CDR2 YYREEE (reference sequence). With 3 bases removed from V and 7 bases from J, the gap between germline ends came to 14 bases. The CDR3 sequence is CASSSGGGEQPQHF. The CDR3 nucleotides read TGTGCCAGCAGCTCGGGTGGGGGGGAACAGCCCCAGCATTTT.

The chain is built from TRBV27 and TRBJ1-2; no definite D call. From germline, CDR1 is MNHEY and CDR2 SMNVEV (reference sequence). The CDR3 runs 15 residues. The V end lost 5 bases, the J end lost 0 bases, and 13 bases lay between the germline ends. Here the CDR3 reads CASSPAGFSNYGYTF. CDR3 nucleotide sequence: TGTGCCAGCAGTCCCGCCGGGTTTTCTAACTATGGCTACACCTTC.

CDR3 sequence (DNA): TGTGCCAGCACCACAGTGGGACAGGGCCCCTACGAGCAGTACTTC. Protein product: CASTTVGQGPYEQYF. The rearrangement links TRBV28 to TRBJ2-7; 9 bases line up with TRBD1. The V segment lost 7 bases and the J segment 2 bases; nucleotides outside the gene matches: 9. The CDR3 contains 15 residues. CDR1 MDHEN and CDR2 SYDVKM come from the germline V gene.

J is TRBJ2-5 and V is TRBV10-3, with 11 bases matching TRBD2. Trimming at V came to 3 bases and at J to 2 bases, leaving 14 bases not matched to a gene. CDR1 is ENHRY, CDR2 SYGVKD, per germline. The CDR3 sequence is 19 residues long. The CDR3 spells CAISDGRLAGSQGQETQYF. Written as DNA, the CDR3 is TGTGCCATCAGTGATGGTAGACTAGCGGGGTCCCAAGGACAAGAGACCCAGTACTTC.

This clone was observed a few times. The chain combines TRBV6-6 with TRBJ1-4; D may be TRBD1 (6 bases). This CDR3 contains 15 residues. V was cut by 2 bases and J by 5 bases, with 12 bases left in between. CDR1 is MNHNY and CDR2 is SVGAGI in the germline V gene (reference sequence). CDR3 DNA sequence: TGTGCCAGCAGTTACGGGGGGGGCCTCAATGAAAAACTGTTTTTT. Translation: CASSYGGGLNEKLFF.

The chain links TRBV7-9 to TRBJ1-6, with 7 bases aligning to TRBD1. The CDR3 spans 14 residues. The ends lost 4 bases at V and 5 bases at J; junction bases unmatched: 2. Germline CDR1 SEHNR, CDR2 FQNEAQ (reference sequence). CDR3 residues: CASSSGQNNSPLHF. The CDR3 region has the DNA TGTGCCAGCAGCTCGGGACAGAATAATTCACCCCTCCACTTT.

This clone has more than one count but fewer than ten. This chain joins TRBV5-1 and TRBJ2-1; 7 nucleotides agree with TRBD2. CDR1 is SGHRS, CDR2 YFSETQ, per germline. The CDR3 runs 16 residues. J gave up 2 bases and V 0 bases, and 5 bases lay outside the gene matches. The CDR3 loop is CASSLGLANAYNEQFF. As DNA, the CDR3 is TGCGCCAGCAGCTTGGGACTAGCTAACGCCTACAATGAGCAGTTCTTC.

The chain uses TRBV2 and TRBJ2-1; 11 bases match TRBD2. This CDR3 contains 15 residues. The V segment lost 2 bases and the J segment 7 bases; nucleotides outside the gene matches: 4. Germline V gene data show CDR1 as SNHLY and CDR2 as FYNNEI. The DNA for the CDR3 is TGTGCCAGCAGTGAATTAGCGGGAGGGATAAATGAGCAGTTCTTC. Encoded protein: CASSELAGGINEQFF.

This sequence joins TRBV6-5 and TRBJ2-2; D is possibly TRBD1 (6 bases). This CDR3 has 13 residues. Germline CDR1 and CDR2: MNHEY and SVGAGI. CDR3 loop: CVARGPNTGELFF. The CDR3 DNA reads as TGTGTCGCCAGGGGCCCGAACACCGGGGAGCTGTTTTTT.

The CDR3 nucleotides are TGTGCCAGCAGCTTGGACGCGCTAAACACTGAAGCTTTCTTT. The encoded protein is CASSLDALNTEAFF. The chain combines TRBV5-6 with TRBJ1-1; D not resolved. The V end lost 0 bases, the J end lost 2 bases, and 8 bases lay between the germline ends. Germline CDR1 SGHDT, CDR2 YYEEEE. This CDR3 spans 14 amino acids.

This clone was observed once. CDR3 nucleotide sequence: TGCGCCAGCAGCCCCGAGGGCGGTAATAATGAAAAACTGTTTTTT. Translated, it gives CASSPEGGNNEKLFF. V and J are TRBV5-1 and TRBJ1-4; D remains ambiguous. Germline loops: CDR1 SGHRS, CDR2 YFSETQ. There are 15 residues in the CDR3. With 4 bases removed from V and 4 bases from J, the gap between germline ends came to 14 bases.

The genes are TRBV28 and TRBJ1-2; D remains ambiguous. The CDR3 sequence is 13 residues long. Germline V gene lookup returns CDR1 MDHEN and CDR2 SYDVKM. V lost 6 bases, J lost 4 bases, and 12 bases lay in between. The CDR3 coding sequence is TGTGCCAGCAGCGAGGCTCGGCCCTATGGCTACACCTTC. Its protein is CASSEARPYGYTF.

The V and J genes are TRBV19 and TRBJ2-1, with D unresolved. CDR1 and CDR2 (germline): LNHDA, SQIVND (reference sequence). The CDR3 spans 17 residues. The V end was cut by 1 base, the J end by 0 bases, with 13 bases between. CDR3 nucleotides: TGTGCCAGTAGTATAGGCGGCACTCCGAGCTCCTACAATGAGCAGTTCTTC. This codes for CASSIGGTPSSYNEQFF.

The rearrangement joins TRBV11-2 to TRBJ2-1; 12 bases match TRBD2. J lost 5 bases, V lost 5 bases, and 4 bases had no gene match. Germline lookup yields CDR1 SGHAT and CDR2 FQNNGV. This CDR3 contains 15 residues. In nucleotides, the CDR3 is TGTGCCAGCAGCCTTACTAGCGGGAGGAACAATGAGCAGTTCTTC. It codes for CASSLTSGRNNEQFF.

This clone occurred a few times. The chain has TRBV6-2 or TRBV6-3 and TRBJ2-4; TRBD2 matches at 7 bases. The junction had 11 bases not matched to a gene; V was cut back by 7 bases and J by 2 bases. The CDR3 consists of 16 residues. Germline V lookup: CDR1 MNHEY, CDR2 SVGEGT. The CDR3 sequence is CASNPRRESTKNIQYF. The CDR3 DNA follows: TGTGCCAGCAACCCACGGCGGGAGTCGACCAAAAACATTCAGTACTTC.